This T cell receptor (beta chain) was obtained from a study of Graves' ophthalmopathy and Graves' hyperthyroidism. Study at large: The study drew peripheral blood at initial diagnosis, before any treatment. Overall study results and limits: Most expanded thyroid clonotypes above 0.001 frequency also appeared in blood.

RNA transcripts were the template, and TCR beta CDR3 regions were amplified from them. The library came from an HTBI-primed first-round RT-PCR and a second-round multiplex PCR. MiXCR, applied by TCRdb to the multiplex PCR reads, yields one record per CDR3 protein. The repertoire consists of about 620,000 distinct CDR3 sequences, with approximately 21% occurring once and the leading ten covering approximately 6.9%. What supplied the PBMCs was roughly 9.7 ml of fresh peripheral blood. The CDR3 sequence is 15 residues long. The V and J ends lost 6 bases and 0 bases respectively, with 15 bases between them. The germline CDR1 and CDR2 sequences are MNHEY and SVGEGT. Note on this clonotype: Its cognate antigen is unknown.

This sequence joins TRBV6-2 or TRBV6-3 and TRBJ2-7; D may correspond to TRBD1 or TRBD2 (5 bases each). The sequencing input was peripheral blood. The receptor comes from a woman between 18 and 29 years old with stable Graves' hyperthyroidism. Some clones in this sample may be carry-over from other donors' samples. The CDR3 loop reads CASSTGTYSSYEQYF. Written as DNA, the CDR3 is TGTGCCAGCAGCACCGGGACCTATAGCTCCTACGAGCAGTACTTC.